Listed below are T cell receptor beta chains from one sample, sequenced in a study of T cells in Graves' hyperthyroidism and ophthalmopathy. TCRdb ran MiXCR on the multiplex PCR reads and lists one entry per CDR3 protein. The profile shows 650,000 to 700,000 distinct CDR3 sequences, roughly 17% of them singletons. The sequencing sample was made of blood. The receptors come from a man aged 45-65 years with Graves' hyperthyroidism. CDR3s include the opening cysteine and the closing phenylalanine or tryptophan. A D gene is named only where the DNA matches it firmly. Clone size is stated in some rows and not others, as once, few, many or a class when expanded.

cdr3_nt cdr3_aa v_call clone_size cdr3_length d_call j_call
TGTGCCAGCAGCGCACCGGTTACAGGGACCGGGGAGCTGTTTTTT CASSAPVTGTGELFF TRBV7-3 NA 15 NA TRBJ2-2
TGTGCCATCAGTGAGTCCTCCGCACTAATGAACACTGAAGCTTTCTTT CAISESSALMNTEAFF TRBV10-3 many 16 NA TRBJ1-1
TGCAGTGCTCCTTGGGACAGGGCACCTACCTACGAGCAGTACTTC CSAPWDRAPTYEQYF TRBV20-1 NA 15 TRBD1 TRBJ2-7
TGTGCCAGCCTAGCGGCCAGCTCCTACAATGAGCAGTTCTTC CASLAASSYNEQFF TRBV28 NA 14 TRBD2 TRBJ2-1
TGCAGTGCTAGAGATCTGATAGCGGCTAACACAGATACGCAGTATTTT CSARDLIAANTDTQYF TRBV20-1 NA 16 NA TRBJ2-3
TGTGCCAGCAGCTCGCCCGGGACTAGCGGGATTAGTGAGCAGTTCTTC CASSSPGTSGISEQFF TRBV7-9 many 16 TRBD2 TRBJ2-1
TGTGCCAGCAGCTTACGACAGGGGGGGGCCAATGAGCAGTTCTTC CASSLRQGGANEQFF TRBV7-6 few 15 TRBD1 TRBJ2-1
TGTGCCAGCAGCTTAAAAAAGGCCGGGACTACTGAGACCCAGTACTTC CASSLKKAGTTETQYF TRBV7-3 few 16 TRBD2 TRBJ2-5
TGTGCCAGCAGTCCCCTACCGGGACAGGGTGTTCATGAGCAGTTCTTC CASSPLPGQGVHEQFF TRBV27 few 16 TRBD1 TRBJ2-1
TGCGCCAGCAGCCCGACGGACGGCATGAACACTGAAGCTTTCTTT CASSPTDGMNTEAFF TRBV5-1 many 15 NA TRBJ1-1
TGTGCCAGCAGCGAGGACGGGTTAACTTTTTGGGAGCAGTACTTC CASSEDGLTFWEQYF TRBV28 many 15 NA TRBJ2-7
TGTGCCAGTAGTGAGCGCACAGGGACTTACAATGAGCAGTTCTTC CASSERTGTYNEQFF TRBV19 few 15 NA TRBJ2-1
TGTGCCAGCATTGCGGGACCCACAGATACGCAGTATTTT CASIAGPTDTQYF TRBV28 many 13 NA TRBJ2-3
TGCAGTGCAGGACTAGCGGGAGGGCCTAGACCCACAGATACGCAGTATTTT CSAGLAGGPRPTDTQYF TRBV20-1 many 17 TRBD2 TRBJ2-3
TGCAGTGCTGGGCCTAGGGAAGACAATGAGCAGTTCTTC CSAGPREDNEQFF TRBV20-1 many 13 NA TRBJ2-1
TGTGCCAGCAGTTCAACAGGGTTGGGTAATGCAGATACGCAGTATTTT CASSSTGLGNADTQYF TRBV6-5 few 16 NA TRBJ2-3
TGTGCCAGCAGTTACGGTGGCACCAATAATTCACCCCTCCACTTT CASSYGGTNNSPLHF TRBV6-8 many 15 NA TRBJ1-6
TGTGCCAGCACTCCCTCTTGGGAGAGGGAGCAGTACTTC CASTPSWEREQYF TRBV2 many 13 NA TRBJ2-7
TGTGCCAGCAGTTACCATGGCGGATCCTACGAGCAGTACTTC CASSYHGGSYEQYF TRBV6-1 many 14 NA TRBJ2-7
TGTGCCAGCAGTTTTAGGGGGCGTACTCCTTACACCTTC CASSFRGRTPYTF TRBV28 NA 13 TRBD1 TRBJ1-2
TGTGCCAGCAGCGCCACTAGCGGGAGTATTTCCTACAATGAGCAGTTCTTC CASSATSGSISYNEQFF TRBV7-9 NA 17 TRBD2 TRBJ2-1
TGTGCCAGCAGCGTCTCGACAGGGTATGGCTACACCTTC CASSVSTGYGYTF TRBV7-8 few 13 TRBD1 TRBJ1-2
TGTGCCAGCAGTGAAAGGCACTATGGCTACACCTTC CASSERHYGYTF TRBV6-1 NA 12 NA TRBJ1-2
TGTACTTATGGAAGGGGGGGGACTGAAGCTTTCTTT CTYGRGGTEAFF TRBV30 NA 12 NA TRBJ1-1
TGTGCCAGCAGCCAAGTCCTCTCTGGGGCCAACGTCCTGACTTTC CASSQVLSGANVLTF TRBV3-1 NA 15 NA TRBJ2-6